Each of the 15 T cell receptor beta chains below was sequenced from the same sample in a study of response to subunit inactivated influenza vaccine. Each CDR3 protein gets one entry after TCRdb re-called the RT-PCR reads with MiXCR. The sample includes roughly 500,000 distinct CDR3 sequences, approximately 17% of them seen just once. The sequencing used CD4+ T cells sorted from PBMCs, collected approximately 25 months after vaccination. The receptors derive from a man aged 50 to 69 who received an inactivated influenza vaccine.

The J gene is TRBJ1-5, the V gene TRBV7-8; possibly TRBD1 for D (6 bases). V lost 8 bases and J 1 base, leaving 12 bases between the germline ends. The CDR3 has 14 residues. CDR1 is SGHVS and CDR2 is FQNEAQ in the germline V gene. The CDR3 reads CASERGPSNQPQHF. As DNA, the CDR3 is TGTGCCAGCGAACGGGGGCCGAGCAATCAGCCCCAGCATTTT.

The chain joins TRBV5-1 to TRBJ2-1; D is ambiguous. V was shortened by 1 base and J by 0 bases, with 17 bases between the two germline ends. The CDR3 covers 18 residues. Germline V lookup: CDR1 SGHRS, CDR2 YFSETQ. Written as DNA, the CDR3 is TGCGCCAGCAGCTTGCCGATTACACCAGAGAGCTCCTACAATGAGCAGTTCTTC. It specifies CASSLPITPESSYNEQFF.

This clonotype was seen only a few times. CDR3 nucleotide sequence: TGTGCCAGCAGCGTTGGGCCGTCCCTAAACACCGGGGAGCTGTTTTTT. Amino acids: CASSVGPSLNTGELFF. The chain couples TRBV9 to TRBJ2-2; D not certain. The V end was cut by 2 bases, the J end by 2 bases, with 13 bases between. Germline CDR1 reads SGDLS; CDR2 reads YYNGEE. This CDR3 is 16 amino acids long.

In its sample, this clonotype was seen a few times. The CDR3 loop reads CASSQASPANEQFF. The DNA for the CDR3 is TGCGCCAGCAGCCAAGCATCCCCCGCGAATGAGCAGTTCTTC. J is TRBJ2-1 and V is TRBV4-3; D not certain. Germline-derived CDR1 and CDR2 are LGHNA and YSLEER. Between the trimmed V and J ends, which lost 1 base and 7 bases, there was a span of 11 bases. The CDR3 has 14 amino acids.

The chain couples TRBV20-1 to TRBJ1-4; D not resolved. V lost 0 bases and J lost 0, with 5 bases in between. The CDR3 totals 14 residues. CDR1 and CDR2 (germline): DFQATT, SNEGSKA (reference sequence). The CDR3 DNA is TGCAGTGCTAGAGACGGGACAACTAATGAAAAACTGTTTTTT. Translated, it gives CSARDGTTNEKLFF.

CDR3 DNA: TGTGCCAGCAGCTTAGGTCCGATTTCCTACAATGAGCAGTTCTTC. It translates to CASSLGPISYNEQFF. The V gene is TRBV7-3, the J gene TRBJ2-1; no definite D call. V dropped 2 bases and J dropped 1 base, with 9 bases sitting between them. This CDR3 spans 15 amino acids. Germline V gene lookup returns CDR1 SGHTA and CDR2 FQGTGA.

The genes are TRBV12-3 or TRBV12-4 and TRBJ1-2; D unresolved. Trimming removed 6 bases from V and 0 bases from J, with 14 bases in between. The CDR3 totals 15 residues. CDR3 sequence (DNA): TGTGCCAGCAGCCGCGGCAGCTCCTCTAACTATGGCTACACCTTC. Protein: CASSRGSSSNYGYTF.

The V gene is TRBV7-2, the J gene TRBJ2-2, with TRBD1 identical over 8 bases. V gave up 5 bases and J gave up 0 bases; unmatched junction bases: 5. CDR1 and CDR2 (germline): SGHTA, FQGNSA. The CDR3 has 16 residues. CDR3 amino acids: CASSRQDRANTGELFF. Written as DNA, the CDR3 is TGTGCCAGCAGCCGTCAGGACAGGGCGAACACCGGGGAGCTGTTTTTT.

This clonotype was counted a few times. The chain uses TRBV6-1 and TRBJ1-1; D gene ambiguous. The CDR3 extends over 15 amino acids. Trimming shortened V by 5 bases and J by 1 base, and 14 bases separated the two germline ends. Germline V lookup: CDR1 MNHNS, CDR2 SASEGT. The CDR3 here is CASSPGGSRNTEAFF. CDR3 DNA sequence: TGTGCCAGCAGTCCCGGAGGGAGTAGGAACACTGAAGCTTTCTTT.

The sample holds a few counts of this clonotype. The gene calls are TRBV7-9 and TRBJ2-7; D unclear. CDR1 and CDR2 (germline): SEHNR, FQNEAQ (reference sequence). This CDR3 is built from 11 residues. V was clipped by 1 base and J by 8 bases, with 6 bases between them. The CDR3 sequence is CASSLGLKQYF. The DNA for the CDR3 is TGTGCCAGCAGCTTAGGGCTGAAGCAGTACTTC.

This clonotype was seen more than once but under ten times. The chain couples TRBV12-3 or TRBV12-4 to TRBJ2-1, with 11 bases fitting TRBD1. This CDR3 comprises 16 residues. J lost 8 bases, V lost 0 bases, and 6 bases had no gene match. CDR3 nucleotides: TGTGCCAGCAGTTTAGCACGGACAGGGGGCCCCGATGAGCAGTTCTTC. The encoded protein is CASSLARTGGPDEQFF.

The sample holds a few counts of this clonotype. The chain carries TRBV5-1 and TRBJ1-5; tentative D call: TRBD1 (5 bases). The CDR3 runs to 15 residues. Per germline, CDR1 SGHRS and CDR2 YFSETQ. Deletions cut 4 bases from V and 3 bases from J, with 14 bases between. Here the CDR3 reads CASSPTGAFNQPQHF. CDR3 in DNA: TGCGCCAGCAGCCCCACCGGGGCATTCAATCAGCCCCAGCATTTT.

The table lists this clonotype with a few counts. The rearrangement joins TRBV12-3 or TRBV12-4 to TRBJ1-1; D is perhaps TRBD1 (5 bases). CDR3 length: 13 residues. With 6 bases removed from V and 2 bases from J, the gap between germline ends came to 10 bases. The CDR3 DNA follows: TGTGCCAGCAGGCCGGGACCTAACACTGAAGCTTTCTTT. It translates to CASRPGPNTEAFF.

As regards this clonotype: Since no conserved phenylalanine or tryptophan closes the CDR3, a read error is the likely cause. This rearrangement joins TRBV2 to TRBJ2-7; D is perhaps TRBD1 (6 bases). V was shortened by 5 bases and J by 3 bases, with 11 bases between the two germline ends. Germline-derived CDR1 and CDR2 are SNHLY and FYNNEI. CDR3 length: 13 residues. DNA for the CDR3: TGTGCCAGCAGTTTCGGACAGTTCTACGAGCAGTACTCC. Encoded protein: CASSFGQFYEQYS.

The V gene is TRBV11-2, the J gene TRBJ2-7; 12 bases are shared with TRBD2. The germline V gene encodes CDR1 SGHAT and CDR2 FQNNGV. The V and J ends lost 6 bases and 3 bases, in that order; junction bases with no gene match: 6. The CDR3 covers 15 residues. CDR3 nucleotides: TGTGCCAGCAGACTAGCGGGGGGCCTAAGCTACGAGCAGTACTTC. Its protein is CASRLAGGLSYEQYF.